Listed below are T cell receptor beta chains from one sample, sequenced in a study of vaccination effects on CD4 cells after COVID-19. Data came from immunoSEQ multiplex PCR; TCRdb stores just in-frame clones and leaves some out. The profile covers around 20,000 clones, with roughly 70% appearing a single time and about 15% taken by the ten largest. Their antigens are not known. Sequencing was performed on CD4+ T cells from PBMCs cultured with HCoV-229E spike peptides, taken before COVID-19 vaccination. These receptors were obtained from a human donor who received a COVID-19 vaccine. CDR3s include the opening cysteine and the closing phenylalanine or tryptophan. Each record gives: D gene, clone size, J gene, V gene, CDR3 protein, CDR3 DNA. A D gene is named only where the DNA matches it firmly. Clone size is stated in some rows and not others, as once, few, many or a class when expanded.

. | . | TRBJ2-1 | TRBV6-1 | CASRVGGTRSSYNEQFF | TGTGCCAGCCGTGTGGGGGGGACACGCAGCTCCTACAATGAGCAGTTCTTC
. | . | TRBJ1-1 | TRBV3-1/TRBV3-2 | CASSWDVNTEAFF | TGTGCCAGCAGCTGGGACGTGAACACTGAAGCTTTCTTT
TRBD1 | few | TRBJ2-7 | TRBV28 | CASIRGPPYEQYF | TGTGCCAGTATCAGGGGGCCTCCCTACGAGCAGTACTTC
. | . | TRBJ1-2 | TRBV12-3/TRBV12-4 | CASTITPGVGYTF | TGTGCCAGCACTATAACCCCCGGGGTTGGCTACACCTTC
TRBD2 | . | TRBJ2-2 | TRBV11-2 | CASSQGTRDTGELFF | TGTGCCAGCAGTCAAGGGACTAGGGACACCGGGGAGCTGTTTTTT
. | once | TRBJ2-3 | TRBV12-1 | CASSSKTSGYTDTQYF | TGTGCCAGCAGCTCTAAGACTAGCGGCTACACAGATACGCAGTATTTT
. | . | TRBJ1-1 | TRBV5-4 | CASSLGQMNTEAFF | TGTGCCAGCAGCTTGGGACAGATGAACACTGAAGCTTTCTTT
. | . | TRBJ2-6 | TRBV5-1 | CASSGESGANVLTF | TGCGCCAGCAGCGGGGAATCTGGGGCCAACGTCCTGACTTTC
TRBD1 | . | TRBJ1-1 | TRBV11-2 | CASSLELWTGNTEAFF | TGTGCCAGCAGCTTGGAACTCTGGACAGGAAACACTGAAGCTTTCTTT
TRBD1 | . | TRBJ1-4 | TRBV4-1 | CASRRQGGNEKLFF | TGCGCCAGCAGGAGACAGGGTGGTAATGAAAAACTGTTTTTT
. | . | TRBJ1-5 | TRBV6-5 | CASSSPDNQPQHF | TGTGCCAGCAGTTCCCCGGACAATCAGCCCCAGCATTTT
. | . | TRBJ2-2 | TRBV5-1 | CASSLEVLSSGELFF | TGCGCCAGCAGCTTGGAAGTACTTAGCTCCGGGGAGCTGTTTTTT
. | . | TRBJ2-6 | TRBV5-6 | CASRAGFSGANVLTF | TGTGCCAGCAGAGCAGGGTTTTCTGGGGCCAACGTCCTGACTTTC
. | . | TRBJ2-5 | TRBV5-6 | CASSPSTSRETQYF | TGTGCCAGCAGCCCATCTACTAGCAGGGAGACCCAGTACTTC
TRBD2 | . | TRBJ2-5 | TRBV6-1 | CASSELAGGQETQYF | TGTGCCAGCAGTGAACTAGCGGGGGGGCAAGAGACCCAGTACTTC
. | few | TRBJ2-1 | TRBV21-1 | CASSKLAGEYNEQFF | TGTGCCAGCAGCAAACTAGCGGGAGAATACAATGAGCAGTTCTTC
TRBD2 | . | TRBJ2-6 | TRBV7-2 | CASSLGGTSGYSGANVLTF | TGTGCCAGCAGCTTAGGGGGGACTAGCGGATACTCTGGGGCCAACGTCCTGACTTTC
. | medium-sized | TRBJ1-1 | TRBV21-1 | CASSKVGIMNTEAFF | TGTGCCAGCAGCAAAGTAGGGATAATGAACACTGAAGCTTTCTTT
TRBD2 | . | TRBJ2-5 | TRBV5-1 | CASSFSGTYQETQYF | TGCGCCAGCAGCTTTAGCGGGACTTACCAAGAGACCCAGTACTTC
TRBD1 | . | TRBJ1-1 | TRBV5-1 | CASSIRTGGANTEAFF | TGCGCCAGCAGCATCAGGACAGGGGGCGCGAACACTGAAGCTTTCTTT